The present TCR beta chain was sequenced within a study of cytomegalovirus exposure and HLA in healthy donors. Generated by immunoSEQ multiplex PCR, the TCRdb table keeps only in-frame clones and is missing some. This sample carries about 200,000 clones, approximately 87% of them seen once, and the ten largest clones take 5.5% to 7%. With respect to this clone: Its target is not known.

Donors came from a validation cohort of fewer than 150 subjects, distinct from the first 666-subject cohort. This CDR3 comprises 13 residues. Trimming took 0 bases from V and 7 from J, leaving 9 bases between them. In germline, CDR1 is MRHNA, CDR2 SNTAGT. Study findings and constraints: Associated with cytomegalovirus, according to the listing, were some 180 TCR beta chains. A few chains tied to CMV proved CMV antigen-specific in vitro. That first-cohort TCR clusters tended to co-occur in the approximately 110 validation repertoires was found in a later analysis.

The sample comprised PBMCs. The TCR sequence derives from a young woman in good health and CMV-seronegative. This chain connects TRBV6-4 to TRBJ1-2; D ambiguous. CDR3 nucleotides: TGTGCCAGCAGTGACTCGACGGGGTCTGGCTACACCTTC. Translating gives CASSDSTGSGYTF.